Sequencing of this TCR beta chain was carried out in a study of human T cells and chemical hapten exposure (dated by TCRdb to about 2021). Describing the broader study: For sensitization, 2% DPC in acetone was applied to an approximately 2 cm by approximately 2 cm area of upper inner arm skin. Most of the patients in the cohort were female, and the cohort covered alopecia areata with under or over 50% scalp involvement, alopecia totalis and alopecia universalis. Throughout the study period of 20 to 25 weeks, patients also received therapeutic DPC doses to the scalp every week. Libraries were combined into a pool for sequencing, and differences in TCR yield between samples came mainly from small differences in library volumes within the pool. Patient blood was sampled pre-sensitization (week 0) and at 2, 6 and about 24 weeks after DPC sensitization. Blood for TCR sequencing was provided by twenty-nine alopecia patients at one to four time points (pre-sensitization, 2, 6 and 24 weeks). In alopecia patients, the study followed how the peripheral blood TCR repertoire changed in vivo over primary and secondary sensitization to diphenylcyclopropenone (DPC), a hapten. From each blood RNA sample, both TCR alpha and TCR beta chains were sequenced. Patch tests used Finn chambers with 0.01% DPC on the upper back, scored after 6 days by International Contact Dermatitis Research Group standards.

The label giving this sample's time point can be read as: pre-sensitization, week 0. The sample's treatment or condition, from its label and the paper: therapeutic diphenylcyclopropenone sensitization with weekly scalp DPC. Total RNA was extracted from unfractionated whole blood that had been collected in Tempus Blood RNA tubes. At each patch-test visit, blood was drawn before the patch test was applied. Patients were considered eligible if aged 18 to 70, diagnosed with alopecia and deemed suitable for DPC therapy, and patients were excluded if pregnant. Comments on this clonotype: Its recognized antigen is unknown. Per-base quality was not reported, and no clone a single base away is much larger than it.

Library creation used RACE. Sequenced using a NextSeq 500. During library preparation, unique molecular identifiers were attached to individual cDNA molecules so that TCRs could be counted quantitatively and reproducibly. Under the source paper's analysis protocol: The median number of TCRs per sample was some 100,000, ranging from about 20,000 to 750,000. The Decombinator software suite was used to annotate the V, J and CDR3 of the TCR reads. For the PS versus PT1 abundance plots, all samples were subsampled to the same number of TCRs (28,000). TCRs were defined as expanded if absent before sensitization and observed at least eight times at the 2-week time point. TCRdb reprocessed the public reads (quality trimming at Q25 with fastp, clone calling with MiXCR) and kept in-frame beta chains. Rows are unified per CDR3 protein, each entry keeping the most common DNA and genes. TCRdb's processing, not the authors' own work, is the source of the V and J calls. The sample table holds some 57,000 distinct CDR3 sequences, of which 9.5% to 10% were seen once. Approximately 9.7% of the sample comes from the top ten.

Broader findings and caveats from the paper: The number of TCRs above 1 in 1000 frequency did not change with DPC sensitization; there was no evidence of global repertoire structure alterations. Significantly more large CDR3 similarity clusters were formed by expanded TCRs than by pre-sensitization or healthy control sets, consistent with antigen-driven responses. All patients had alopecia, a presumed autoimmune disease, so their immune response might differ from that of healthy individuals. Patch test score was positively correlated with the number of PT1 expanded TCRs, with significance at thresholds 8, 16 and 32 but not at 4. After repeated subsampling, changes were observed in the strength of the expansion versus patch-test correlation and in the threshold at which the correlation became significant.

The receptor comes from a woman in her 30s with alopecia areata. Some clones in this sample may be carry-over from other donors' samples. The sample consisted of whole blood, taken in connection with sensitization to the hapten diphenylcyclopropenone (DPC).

The bases read TGTGCCAGCAGTGGTCGCTATGGCTACACCTTC. This sequence encodes CASSGRYGYTF. This receptor chain uses TRBV12-3 or TRBV12-4 and TRBJ1-2; there is no confident call for the D gene. The CDR3 contains 11 residues, cysteine and phenylalanine counted. The only DNA kept is the CDR3, 33 bases in frame from the first base. Trimming costs V 5 bases and J 4 bases, and their ends lie 5 bases apart.